Presented here are 18 T cell receptor beta chains from one specimen sequenced in a study of blood T cell repertoires in COVID-19 (dated by TCRdb to about 2020). Library preparation used the immunoSEQ multiplex PCR assay. As stored in TCRdb, this immuneACCESS dataset retains in-frame rearrangements with V and J assigned. A fraction of the clones does not appear; measured against another copy, unresolved V genes explain less than half of the discrepancy, and the remainder lacks a known reason. The sample table lists fewer than 350,000 clones, approximately 83% of them with a count of one. The ten most abundant clones make up 2.1% of the sample. The sequencing input was peripheral blood. The receptors originated from a woman in her thirties who had recovered from COVID-19.

The sample holds a few counts of this clone. J is TRBJ2-7 and V is TRBV5-4, with a tentative D call TRBD2 (6 bases). This CDR3 region has 15 residues. The V and J ends lost 3 bases and 6 bases respectively, with 19 bases between them. Germline CDR1 and CDR2: SGHNT and YYREEE (reference sequence). The CDR3 reads CASSYKAGRRGEQYF. The DNA of the CDR3 is TGTGCCAGCAGCTACAAGGCAGGGCGGCGGGGCGAGCAGTACTTC.

J is TRBJ1-2 and V is TRBV28, with TRBD1 matching over 10 bases. CDR3 size: 17 residues. The V segment lost 3 bases and the J segment 4 bases; nucleotides outside the gene matches: 11. Germline assignment: CDR1 MDHEN and CDR2 SYDVKM. The CDR3 is CASSFPGTGEYSYGYTF. The CDR3 region has the DNA TGTGCCAGCAGTTTCCCCGGGACAGGGGAATACAGCTATGGCTACACCTTC.

The V and J genes are TRBV5-5 and TRBJ1-5; TRBD1 is a possible D gene (6 bases). Deletions cut 3 bases from V and 6 bases from J, with 13 bases between. The CDR3 covers 14 residues. Germline CDR1 SGHKS, CDR2 YYEKEE (reference sequence). For the CDR3, the DNA is TGTGCCAGCAGCTCCCAGGGGATGGGTCAGCCCCAGCATTTT. As protein: CASSSQGMGQPQHF.

This clone was recorded a few times. This chain joins TRBV27 and TRBJ1-5, with D perhaps matching TRBD1 (6 bases). The CDR3 loop spans 15 amino acids. The ends were cut back, 6 bases at V and 2 bases at J, with 14 bases in the middle. Per germline, CDR1 MNHEY and CDR2 SMNVEV (reference sequence). The CDR3 loop is CASSSDRWGNQPQHF. The CDR3 DNA reads TGTGCCAGCAGCTCCGACAGGTGGGGCAATCAGCCCCAGCATTTT.

The rearrangement links TRBV5-6 to TRBJ2-5, with TRBD2 matching 10 bases. Germline V gene lookup returns CDR1 SGHDT and CDR2 YYEEEE. The CDR3 loop spans 15 amino acids. V lost 4 bases, J lost 5 bases, and 8 bases stayed unmatched. The CDR3 here is CASSPRAGGSETQYF. The CDR3 nucleotides read TGTGCCAGCAGCCCAAGAGCGGGGGGGTCGGAGACCCAGTACTTC.

The V and J genes are TRBV4-1 and TRBJ2-6; 8 bases map to TRBD1. Germline CDR1 reads MGHRA; CDR2 reads YSYEKL. This CDR3 spans 18 amino acids. V was pared by 8 bases and J by 0 bases, with 12 bases of the junction left unmatched. CDR3 bases: TGCGCCAGCTCAACCCCGGGACAGGTACTCTCTGGGGCCAACGTCCTGACTTTC. It translates to CASSTPGQVLSGANVLTF.

The chain uses TRBV24-1 and TRBJ2-3; 7 bases align to TRBD2. The CDR3 is made up of 17 amino acids. Trimming at V came to 4 bases and at J to 6 bases, leaving 15 bases not matched to a gene. The germline V gene has CDR1 KGHDR and CDR2 SFDVKD. For the CDR3, the DNA is TGTGCCACCAGTGAGTTGGCCAGCGGGGTGGGCGGGGATACGCAGTATTTT. Protein sequence: CATSELASGVGGDTQYF.

The CDR3 here is CASSDSETQYF. The CDR3 coding sequence is TGTGCCAGCAGCGACTCGGAGACCCAGTACTTC. The chain uses TRBV7-3 and TRBJ2-5; no clear D. The CDR3 totals 11 residues. Trimming cost V 5 bases and J 5 bases, with 6 bases left between them. Germline-derived CDR1 and CDR2 are SGHTA and FQGTGA.

This chain joins TRBV18 and TRBJ2-3; 7 nucleotides align to TRBD2. J gave up 2 bases and V 6 bases, and 5 bases lay outside the gene matches. The germline gives CDR1 KGHSH, CDR2 LQKENI. The CDR3 contains 14 residues. This chain's CDR3 is CASSPSGNTDTQYF. In DNA form, the CDR3 reads TGTGCCAGCTCCCCTAGCGGAAACACAGATACGCAGTATTTT.

J is TRBJ1-1 and V is TRBV7-2; D remains ambiguous. V lost 2 bases and J lost 1, with 8 bases in between. The CDR3 length is 14 residues. CDR1 and CDR2 (germline): SGHTA, FQGNSA. Written as DNA, the CDR3 is TGTGCCAGCAGCTTATACTCCGAGAACACTGAAGCTTTCTTT. Encoded protein: CASSLYSENTEAFF.

This chain links TRBV19 with TRBJ1-3, with 7 positions matching TRBD1. Trimming cost V 5 bases and J 0 bases; bases outside gene matches: 4. Germline values: CDR1 LNHDA, CDR2 SQIVND (reference sequence). CDR3 length equals 15 residues. The CDR3 DNA follows: TGTGCCAGTAGTCCCCGACAGGGCTCTGGAAACACCATATATTTT. Protein sequence: CASSPRQGSGNTIYF.

The rearrangement joins TRBV6-2 or TRBV6-3 to TRBJ2-3; D ambiguous. The CDR3 is 15 amino acids. Trimming took 2 bases from V and 0 from J, leaving 9 bases between them. Germline CDR1 reads MNHEY; CDR2 reads SVGEGT. The CDR3 DNA reads as TGTGCCAGCAGTTACACCCTAATTAGCACAGATACGCAGTATTTT. Translated, it gives CASSYTLISTDTQYF.

The V call is TRBV21-1, the J call TRBJ2-1; the table's D call, TRBD2, was not checked against the DNA. TRBV21-1 represents a pseudogene. The CDR3 is 18 residues long. CDR3 nucleotide sequence: TGTGCCAGCAGCACACAAAAGGAGGGCGGGGCCTCCTACAATGAGCAGTTCTTC. It codes for CASSTQKEGGASYNEQFF.

This chain joins TRBV28 and TRBJ2-3, with D unresolved. The CDR3 contains 15 residues. V lost 5 bases, J lost 1 base, and 13 bases lay in between. Germline V gene sequence: CDR1 MDHEN, CDR2 SYDVKM. CDR3 sequence reads: CASSLTGHRTDTQYF. As DNA, the CDR3 is TGTGCCAGCAGTCTAACTGGGCACCGCACAGATACGCAGTATTTT.

The chain links TRBV18 to TRBJ1-1; D unresolved. The CDR3 contains 14 residues. Germline V gives CDR1 KGHSH, CDR2 LQKENI. The V end lost 3 bases, the J end lost 1 base, and 9 bases lay between the germline ends. DNA for the CDR3: TGTGCCAGCTCACCGAATCAACAGAACACTGAAGCTTTCTTT. It translates to CASSPNQQNTEAFF.

The chain combines TRBV6-5 with TRBJ2-2, with TRBD2 matching 9 bases. Germline values: CDR1 MNHEY, CDR2 SVGAGI. This CDR3 spans 15 amino acids. V lost 6 bases, J lost 0 bases, and 2 bases stayed unmatched. CDR3 sequence (DNA): TGTGCCAGCAGGCGCGGGGGGGCGAACACCGGGGAGCTGTTTTTT. Its translation: CASRRGGANTGELFF.

Here the CDR3 reads CASSPWGRGGETQYF. The CDR3 nucleotides read TGTGCCAGCAGTCCCTGGGGCAGGGGAGGGGAGACCCAGTACTTC. The chain combines TRBV27 with TRBJ2-5; D is perhaps TRBD2 (7 bases). Germline loops: CDR1 MNHEY, CDR2 SMNVEV (reference sequence). This CDR3 spans 15 amino acids. V was cut by 5 bases and J by 5 bases, with 18 bases left in between.

The rearrangement joins TRBV28 to TRBJ2-7; possible D gene TRBD1, 6 bases. The CDR3 contains 13 residues. The germline V and J ends were trimmed by 5 bases and 1 base, with 9 bases remaining between them. Germline V lookup: CDR1 MDHEN, CDR2 SYDVKM. The CDR3 reads CASSPGQSYEQYF. The DNA for the CDR3 is TGTGCCAGCAGTCCCGGACAGTCCTACGAGCAGTACTTC.